The 5 T cell receptor beta chains below come from one sample, sequenced in a study of CD8 T cells in Susac syndrome. A quantity of about 0.5 to 1 ug RNA underwent reverse transcription using random hexamers. In TCRdb, the immunoSEQ multiplex PCR reads were re-called with MiXCR into one record per CDR3 protein. The sample carries 80,000 or so distinct CDR3 sequences, more than 85% recorded once. The sequenced sample was CD4+ T cells from PBMCs. Receptor source: a human donor with Susac syndrome.

The gene calls are TRBV3-1 and TRBJ2-1, with 10 positions matching TRBD2. The trim removed 7 bases at V and 3 bases at J, leaving 9 bases unmatched. Per germline, CDR1 LGHDT and CDR2 YNNKEL (reference sequence). This CDR3 comprises 16 residues. The CDR3 loop is CASTPRTSGIYNEQFF. CDR3 coding DNA: TGTGCCAGCACCCCCCGGACTAGCGGTATCTACAATGAGCAGTTCTTC.

The genes are TRBV29-1 and TRBJ1-1; weak D call: TRBD1 (6 bases). CDR1 and CDR2 (germline): SQVTM, ANQGSEA. CDR3 length: 13 residues. Trimming pared 5 bases from V and 11 bases from J, leaving 21 bases between. CDR3 bases: TGCAGCGTTCTACAGGGAGATGGGGTCCTGGCTTTCTTT. Protein sequence: CSVLQGDGVLAFF.

This chain links TRBV4-1 with TRBJ1-6; D is ambiguous. This CDR3 is built from 14 residues. Germline V gives CDR1 MGHRA, CDR2 YSYEKL. V shed 4 bases and J shed 9 bases, with 13 bases lying between them. The CDR3 region is CASSRERAGSPLHF. DNA of the CDR3: TGCGCCAGCAGCCGTGAACGGGCGGGTTCACCCCTCCACTTT.

V usage is TRBV27 and J usage is TRBJ2-2; tentative D call: TRBD1 (6 bases). In germline, CDR1 is MNHEY, CDR2 SMNVEV (reference sequence). This CDR3 is built from 14 residues. V lost 6 bases and J 3 bases, leaving 11 bases between the germline ends. The CDR3 DNA reads TGTGCCAGCAGGGGGGCGGAGTACACCGGGGAGCTGTTTTTT. Translating it yields CASRGAEYTGELFF.

J is TRBJ2-7 and V is TRBV6-5, with a possible D match to TRBD1 (6 bases). The V gene's germline CDR1 is MNHEY and CDR2 SVGAGI. The CDR3 contains 14 residues. Trimming left V 6 bases short and J 3 bases short, with 15 bases between. The chain's CDR3 is CASRYRDTGYEQYF. CDR3 DNA: TGTGCCAGCAGATACAGGGATACCGGCTACGAGCAGTACTTC.